This is a list of T cell receptor beta chains from one sample in a study of T cells in Graves' hyperthyroidism and ophthalmopathy. TCRdb re-derived calls from the multiplex PCR reads in MiXCR, one entry per CDR3 protein. The table lists about 640,000 distinct CDR3 sequences, about 20% of them singletons. Sequenced input: blood. All receptors derive from a man aged 25 to 40 with Graves' ophthalmopathy. Each CDR3 is given with its conserved first and last residue. A D gene is named only where the DNA matches it firmly. Expanded clones get a size class; other rows say once, few or many, or leave the size out.

d_gene: .
j_gene: TRBJ2-3
v_gene: TRBV7-9
abundance: .
CDR3nt: TGTGCCAGCAGCCAAAGATGGGGAGATACGCAGTATTTT
CDR3aa: CASSQRWGDTQYF

d_gene: TRBD1
j_gene: TRBJ2-5
v_gene: TRBV6-2/TRBV6-3
abundance: many
CDR3nt: TGTGCCAGCAGTTCCTCCGGGACAGGGAGAAGTGAGACCCAGTACTTC
CDR3aa: CASSSSGTGRSETQYF

d_gene: TRBD1
j_gene: TRBJ2-3
v_gene: TRBV6-1
abundance: few
CDR3nt: TGTGCCAGCAGGGTATCGAATGCGCCCGACAGGGACACAGATACGCAGTATTTT
CDR3aa: CASRVSNAPDRDTDTQYF

d_gene: .
j_gene: TRBJ2-3
v_gene: TRBV11-2
abundance: many
CDR3nt: TGTGCCAGCAGCCGAGGAGCAACAGATACGCAGTATTTT
CDR3aa: CASSRGATDTQYF

d_gene: TRBD1
j_gene: TRBJ1-1
v_gene: TRBV30
abundance: .
CDR3nt: TGTGCCTGGGCCCCCAGGGGGACAGGGGGTACTGAAGCTTTCTTT
CDR3aa: CAWAPRGTGGTEAFF

d_gene: TRBD2
j_gene: TRBJ2-7
v_gene: TRBV28
abundance: .
CDR3nt: TGTGCCAGCAGTTTACCTAGCGGCACCTACGAGCAGTACTTC
CDR3aa: CASSLPSGTYEQYF

d_gene: .
j_gene: TRBJ1-2
v_gene: TRBV6-1
abundance: many
CDR3nt: TGTGCCAGCAGTGAAGCGTGGCGGGGCCCCTATGGCTACACCTTC
CDR3aa: CASSEAWRGPYGYTF

d_gene: TRBD2
j_gene: TRBJ2-7
v_gene: TRBV5-5
abundance: .
CDR3nt: TGTGCCAGCAGCTTCGACAGGAAAGGCACTAGCGGCTCCCCCTACGAGCAGTACTTC
CDR3aa: CASSFDRKGTSGSPYEQYF

d_gene: TRBD2
j_gene: TRBJ2-1
v_gene: TRBV7-9
abundance: .
CDR3nt: TGTGCCAGCAGCCCAGGACTAGCGGGCACTGAGCAGTTCTTC
CDR3aa: CASSPGLAGTEQFF

d_gene: .
j_gene: TRBJ2-3
v_gene: TRBV18
abundance: .
CDR3nt: TGTGCCAGCTCCCGCGCGGGACTTATCACAGATACGCAGTATTTT
CDR3aa: CASSRAGLITDTQYF

d_gene: TRBD2
j_gene: TRBJ2-1
v_gene: TRBV6-2/TRBV6-3
abundance: many
CDR3nt: TGTGCCAGCAATCCCGGGACTAGCGGGAGCGGTTCCTACAATGAGCAGTTCTTC
CDR3aa: CASNPGTSGSGSYNEQFF

d_gene: .
j_gene: TRBJ2-3
v_gene: TRBV5-5
abundance: .
CDR3nt: TGTGCCAGCAGCTTGGCCATGGCGGACACAGATACGCAGTATTTT
CDR3aa: CASSLAMADTDTQYF

d_gene: TRBD2
j_gene: TRBJ2-1
v_gene: TRBV10-1
abundance: few
CDR3nt: TGCGCCACACGAGAGGGACTAGCGGGAGCTCCCCCCTACAATGAGCAGTTCTTC
CDR3aa: CATREGLAGAPPYNEQFF

d_gene: .
j_gene: TRBJ2-5
v_gene: TRBV7-9
abundance: once
CDR3nt: TGTGCCAGCAGTGAGGCGAACCAAGAGACCCAGTACTTC
CDR3aa: CASSEANQETQYF

d_gene: .
j_gene: TRBJ2-1
v_gene: TRBV12-3/TRBV12-4
abundance: .
CDR3nt: TGTGCCAGCAGACTCAGGGATCGGGGTGAGCAGTTCTTC
CDR3aa: CASRLRDRGEQFF

d_gene: .
j_gene: TRBJ2-7
v_gene: TRBV7-2
abundance: .
CDR3nt: TGTGCCAGCAGCTTAGGAACCTACAGCAGCGAGCAGTACTTC
CDR3aa: CASSLGTYSSEQYF

d_gene: .
j_gene: TRBJ1-5
v_gene: TRBV2
abundance: many
CDR3nt: TGTGCCAGCAGTGAGCTAAATCAGCCCCAGCATTTT
CDR3aa: CASSELNQPQHF

d_gene: .
j_gene: TRBJ2-7
v_gene: TRBV11-2
abundance: many
CDR3nt: TGTGCCAGCAGCCCCCCGGGTTTAATAGACGAGCAGTACTTC
CDR3aa: CASSPPGLIDEQYF

d_gene: .
j_gene: TRBJ2-5
v_gene: TRBV7-2
abundance: many
CDR3nt: TGTGCCAGCAGCTTATCCCGACAGACCCAGTACTTC
CDR3aa: CASSLSRQTQYF

d_gene: .
j_gene: TRBJ1-1
v_gene: TRBV7-7
abundance: few
CDR3nt: TGTGCTAGCAGCCTCACCCTGGGTGCTGAAGCTTTCTTT
CDR3aa: CASSLTLGAEAFF

d_gene: TRBD2
j_gene: TRBJ2-3
v_gene: TRBV7-9
abundance: few
CDR3nt: TGTGCCAGCAGCGTCTCTAGCGGGAGGAGGGTAGGAGATACGCAGTATTTT
CDR3aa: CASSVSSGRRVGDTQYF

d_gene: .
j_gene: TRBJ1-3
v_gene: TRBV4-2
abundance: many
CDR3nt: TGTGCCAGCAGCCAGGACGGGCTCTCTGGAAACACCATATATTTT
CDR3aa: CASSQDGLSGNTIYF

d_gene: .
j_gene: TRBJ2-2
v_gene: TRBV10-3
abundance: .
CDR3nt: TGTGCCATCAGTTCCAGTTGGGTCGGCACCGGGGAGCTGTTTTTT
CDR3aa: CAISSSWVGTGELFF

d_gene: TRBD2
j_gene: TRBJ2-1
v_gene: TRBV6-1
abundance: many
CDR3nt: TGTGCCAGCAGTTACGCGGGAGGGCCTAATGAGCAGTTCTTC
CDR3aa: CASSYAGGPNEQFF

d_gene: TRBD1
j_gene: TRBJ1-1
v_gene: TRBV5-1
abundance: .
CDR3nt: TGCGCCAGCAGCTTGGCAACAGGGGGGGGCACTGAAGCTTTCTTT
CDR3aa: CASSLATGGGTEAFF

d_gene: .
j_gene: TRBJ2-1
v_gene: TRBV12-3/TRBV12-4
abundance: many
CDR3nt: TGTGCCAGCAGTTTCGTCCAGGGATCGTCCAATGAGCAGTTCTTC
CDR3aa: CASSFVQGSSNEQFF

d_gene: TRBD2
j_gene: TRBJ2-1
v_gene: TRBV7-9
abundance: few
CDR3nt: TGTGCCAGCAGCCGCCCCCGGGGGGGGTCCTACAATGAGCAGTTCTTC
CDR3aa: CASSRPRGGSYNEQFF

d_gene: .
j_gene: TRBJ1-1
v_gene: TRBV29-1
abundance: .
CDR3nt: TGCAGCGTTCAAGGAGGCACTGAAGCTTTCTTT
CDR3aa: CSVQGGTEAFF

d_gene: .
j_gene: TRBJ2-3
v_gene: TRBV7-9
abundance: many
CDR3nt: TGTGCCAGCAGCACCCTAGCGGATACGCAGTATTTT
CDR3aa: CASSTLADTQYF

d_gene: TRBD2
j_gene: TRBJ2-3
v_gene: TRBV7-9
abundance: .
CDR3nt: TGTGCCAGCAGCTTATCGGCTAGCGGTAACACAGATACGCAGTATTTT
CDR3aa: CASSLSASGNTDTQYF

d_gene: .
j_gene: TRBJ2-7
v_gene: TRBV27
abundance: many
CDR3nt: TGTGCCAGCAGTTCGCCCACCCGTCGTCGCCCGTACGAGCAGTACTTC
CDR3aa: CASSSPTRRRPYEQYF

d_gene: TRBD2
j_gene: TRBJ2-3
v_gene: TRBV28
abundance: many
CDR3nt: TGTGCCAGCAGTTTGGGGGAAGCGGGAGGGACAGATACGCAGTATTTT
CDR3aa: CASSLGEAGGTDTQYF

d_gene: TRBD1
j_gene: TRBJ2-7
v_gene: TRBV20-1
abundance: .
CDR3nt: TGCAGTGCTGGACAGGGGGCCGCGGCGGGGGCCGCTTACGAGCAGTACTTC
CDR3aa: CSAGQGAAAGAAYEQYF

d_gene: .
j_gene: TRBJ2-5
v_gene: TRBV20-1
abundance: few
CDR3nt: TGCAGTACTTTTCCAGGGATGGGGAAGACCCAGTACTTC
CDR3aa: CSTFPGMGKTQYF

d_gene: .
j_gene: TRBJ2-5
v_gene: TRBV14
abundance: .
CDR3nt: TGTGCCAGCTCAGAGCAGGCATTTTACCAAGAGACCCAGTACTTC
CDR3aa: CASSEQAFYQETQYF

d_gene: TRBD2
j_gene: TRBJ2-3
v_gene: TRBV9
abundance: .
CDR3nt: TGTGCCAGCAGCGTAGCGGGAGGCGTCACAGATACGCAGTATTTT
CDR3aa: CASSVAGGVTDTQYF

d_gene: .
j_gene: TRBJ2-3
v_gene: TRBV28
abundance: few
CDR3nt: TGTGCCAGCAACCCGTTTGTATTGGGCCTGGATACGCAGTATTTT
CDR3aa: CASNPFVLGLDTQYF

d_gene: .
j_gene: TRBJ1-1
v_gene: TRBV30
abundance: many
CDR3nt: TGTGCCTGGACGGGGCCTGGTAACACTGAAGCTTTCTTT
CDR3aa: CAWTGPGNTEAFF

d_gene: .
j_gene: TRBJ2-7
v_gene: TRBV18
abundance: many
CDR3nt: TGTGCCAGCTCACCTAGGCAGGGTCAGGACGAGCAGTACTTC
CDR3aa: CASSPRQGQDEQYF

d_gene: .
j_gene: TRBJ2-3
v_gene: TRBV11-1
abundance: many
CDR3nt: TGTGCCAGCAGCTTAAGGGGTATAGCGGATACGCAGTATTTT
CDR3aa: CASSLRGIADTQYF